This is a list of T cell receptor beta chains from one sample in a study of a mutant IDH1 vaccine in newly diagnosed glioma. No antigens are known for them. Measured with immunoSEQ multiplex PCR; TCRdb has only the in-frame clones, and not every one. This sample has tens of thousands of clones, with roughly 83% found just once. Sequenced material: PBMCs, taken from a glioma patient whose treatment included an IDH1 peptide vaccine. Source of these receptors: a man between 25 and 39 years old with glioma. Both conserved end residues are part of each CDR3. The order of the fields is J gene, D gene, V gene, CDR3 length, clone size, CDR3 protein, CDR3 DNA. The D gene is left open where the match is weak. Clone size appears in some rows only: once, few, many, or a class for an expanded clone.

TRBJ2-6 | . | TRBV7-9 | 19 | . | CASSLIARGTSSGANVLTF | TGTGCCAGCAGCTTAATCGCTAGGGGGACCTCCTCTGGGGCCAACGTCCTGACTTTC
TRBJ2-7 | . | TRBV5-1 | 14 | . | CASSLTGTSYEQYF | TGCGCCAGCAGCTTAACAGGGACCTCCTACGAGCAGTACTTC
TRBJ1-6 | TRBD1 | TRBV30 | 13 | . | CAWKDRDDSPLHF | TGTGCCTGGAAAGACAGGGACGATTCACCCCTCCACTTT
TRBJ1-1 | . | TRBV20-1 | 11 | few | CSASGQTEAFF | TGCAGTGCTAGCGGGCAGACTGAAGCTTTCTTT
TRBJ2-7 | . | TRBV10-1 | 13 | few | CASSESLNSEQYF | TGCGCCAGCAGTGAGTCGTTGAACTCCGAGCAGTACTTC
TRBJ2-3 | TRBD2 | TRBV5-6 | 16 | . | CASRSYSGRESDTQYF | TGTGCCAGCAGGTCATATAGCGGGAGAGAATCAGATACGCAGTATTTT
TRBJ2-7 | . | TRBV21-1 | 13 | . | CASSKSGSYEQYF | TGTGCCAGCAGCAAATCCGGGTCCTACGAGCAGTACTTC
TRBJ2-2 | TRBD2 | TRBV6-5 | 15 | . | CASSTTSIGTGELFF | TGTGCCAGCAGTACGACTAGCATCGGCACCGGGGAGCTGTTTTTT
TRBJ1-3 | . | TRBV5-1 | 13 | once | CASSLGSGNTIYF | TGCGCCAGCAGCTTGGGGTCTGGAAACACCATATATTTT
TRBJ1-1 | . | TRBV4-1 | 13 | once | CASSPRLNTEAFF | TGCGCCAGCAGCCCTCGCTTGAACACTGAAGCTTTCTTT
TRBJ1-5 | . | TRBV7-8 | 18 | . | CASSQRSGRGGGNQPQHF | TGTGCCAGCAGCCAGAGGTCGGGGCGCGGAGGGGGCAATCAGCCCCAGCATTTT
TRBJ1-4 | . | TRBV5-1 | 17 | . | CASSLGPGEAGNEKLFF | TGCGCCAGCAGCTTGGGGCCGGGAGAGGCAGGGAATGAAAAACTGTTTTTT